This TCR beta chain was sequenced during a study of radiation and T cells in renal cell carcinoma. Study-level results: From baseline, blood top tumor clonotypes peaked at 2 weeks post-radiation. Intratumoral heterogeneity was not captured in these roughly 0.96 g regions. In nephrectomy-only tumors, top 100 clonotypes averaged 43%, versus around 54% irradiated.

As concerns this clone: Antigen specificity is unknown.

As to treatment: 15 Gy SBRT to primary tumor, nephrectomy 4 weeks later. Nephrectomy followed 15 Gy stereotactic body radiation by 4 weeks. CDR3 length: 15 amino acids. Per the germline V gene, CDR1 is KGHSH and CDR2 is LQKENI. The J segment lost 2 bases and the V segment lost 2 bases, leaving 5 bases of the junction unmatched. Generated by immunoSEQ multiplex PCR, the TCRdb table keeps only in-frame clones and is missing some. The data contain about 18,000 clones, 55% of them singletons. Sequencing used tumor tissue, obtained from a patient whose treatment included radiotherapy and nephrectomy. The chain carries TRBV18 and TRBJ1-2, with 7 bases matching TRBD1. The TCR sequence derives from a middle-aged man with renal cell carcinoma. Here the CDR3 DNA reads TGTGCCAGCTCACCAGATGAGGGGGCCAACTATGGCTACACCTTC. This translates into CASSPDEGANYGYTF.